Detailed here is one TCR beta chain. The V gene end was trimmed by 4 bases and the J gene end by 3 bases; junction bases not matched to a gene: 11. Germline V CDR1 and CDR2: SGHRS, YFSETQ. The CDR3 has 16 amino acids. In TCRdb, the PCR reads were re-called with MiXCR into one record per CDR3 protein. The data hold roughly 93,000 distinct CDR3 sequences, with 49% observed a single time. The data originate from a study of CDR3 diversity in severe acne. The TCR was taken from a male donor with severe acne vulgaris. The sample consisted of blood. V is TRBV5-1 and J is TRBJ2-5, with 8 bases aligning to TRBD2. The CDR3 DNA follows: TGCGCCAGCAGCCCGGGGATTAGCGGGAATAAAGAGACCCAGTACTTC. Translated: CASSPGISGNKETQYF.